Shown below are 9 T cell receptor beta chains from a single sample sequenced in a study of T cells in Graves' hyperthyroidism and ophthalmopathy. Using RNA transcripts as the source, TCR beta CDR3 regions were amplified. In the first-round RT-PCR of the TCR CDR3, the HTBI primer set was used. TCRdb re-analysed the multiplex PCR reads in MiXCR, keeping a single row per CDR3 protein. The table lists approximately 700,000 distinct CDR3 sequences, around 15% of them singletons. The source material was blood. The receptors come from a man between 18 and 29 years old with Graves' hyperthyroidism.

There are a few counts of this clonotype. The V and J genes are TRBV5-5 and TRBJ2-7; D gene unclear. Germline V lookup: CDR1 SGHKS, CDR2 YYEKEE (reference sequence). The CDR3 spans 14 residues. V was pared by 0 bases and J by 2 bases, with 9 bases between. CDR3 DNA: TGTGCCAGCAGCTTGGAACTCCTAGCCTACGAGCAGTACTTC. Protein: CASSLELLAYEQYF.

This clonotype was observed a single time. The chain joins TRBV28 to TRBJ2-2; D gene unclear. CDR1 and CDR2 (germline): MDHEN, SYDVKM. V lost 6 bases and J lost 3, with 11 bases in between. The length of the CDR3 is 14 residues. CDR3 in DNA: TGTGCCAGCAGACCCTTCCCTTACACCGGGGAGCTGTTTTTT. As protein: CASRPFPYTGELFF.

This clonotype was seen repeatedly, ten times or more. This chain's CDR3 is CASSLDRYGYTF. Written as DNA, the CDR3 is TGTGCCAGCTCATTGGACCGCTATGGCTACACCTTC. The chain employs TRBV18 and TRBJ1-2; D gene ambiguous. Germline CDR1 KGHSH, CDR2 LQKENI. Between the trimmed V and J ends, which lost 5 bases and 4 bases, there was a span of 8 bases. This CDR3 spans 12 amino acids.

The table lists this clonotype with a few counts. The genes are TRBV24-1 and TRBJ2-1; no clear D. The germline gives CDR1 KGHDR, CDR2 SFDVKD. The CDR3 runs to 12 residues. V dropped 7 bases and J dropped 9 bases, with 12 bases sitting between them. The CDR3 spells CATRTPGGEQFF. The CDR3, as DNA: TGTGCCACCAGGACCCCCGGCGGTGAGCAGTTCTTC.

This clonotype was counted many times. The chain joins TRBV24-1 to TRBJ2-7; D unclear. The CDR3 has 14 residues. Deletions cut 3 bases from V and 2 bases from J, with 10 bases between. Germline assignment: CDR1 KGHDR and CDR2 SFDVKD. The CDR3 spells CATSDPGQTYEQYF. DNA of the CDR3: TGTGCCACCAGTGATCCTGGGCAGACCTACGAGCAGTACTTC.

V usage is TRBV20-1 and J usage is TRBJ1-2; D unclear. The CDR3 is 12 amino acids. CDR1 and CDR2 (germline): DFQATT, SNEGSKA (reference sequence). Trimming stripped 5 bases from V and 9 bases from J, with 16 bases between. This CDR3 reads CSARTVPYSYTF. The CDR3 region has the DNA TGCAGTGCTCGGACGGTCCCTTATAGCTACACCTTC.

This clonotype was found many times. The chain uses TRBV20-1 and TRBJ2-7; 11 bases match TRBD2. The junction had 9 bases not matched to a gene; V was cut back by 5 bases and J by 0 bases. The CDR3 consists of 16 residues. Germline assignment: CDR1 DFQATT and CDR2 SNEGSKA (reference sequence). The CDR3 bases are TGCAGTGCTTTAAGACTAGCGGGAAATCCCTCCTACGAGCAGTACTTC. Protein sequence: CSALRLAGNPSYEQYF.

This clonotype has a count of ten or more. This chain joins TRBV29-1 and TRBJ2-3, with D perhaps matching TRBD1 (5 bases). Trimming took off 2 bases at V and 6 bases at J, with 12 bases between the two ends. CDR1 is SQVTM and CDR2 is ANQGSEA in the germline V gene. The length of the CDR3 is 13 residues. CDR3 in DNA: TGCAGCGTTGAAAAGGGGTATCAGGATACGCAGTATTTT. Translation: CSVEKGYQDTQYF.

This clonotype has just a few counts. For the CDR3, the DNA is TGCGCCAGCAGCCAAGATTCGGTTGGCGGCCGCCTCTACGAGCAGTACTTC. This translates into CASSQDSVGGRLYEQYF. This chain links TRBV4-1 with TRBJ2-7; D uncertain. This CDR3 comprises 17 residues. The germline V gene encodes CDR1 MGHRA and CDR2 YSYEKL. The ends were cut back, 0 bases at V and 3 bases at J, with 18 bases in the middle.